The rows below give T cell receptor beta chains drawn from one sample of a study of cytomegalovirus exposure and HLA in healthy donors. Profiling relied on immunoSEQ multiplex PCR, and the TCRdb table lists in-frame clones only, not all of them. The sample has more than 110,000 clones; 70% to 75% are singletons. The source material was PBMCs. The receptors here all came from a human donor in good health. Both conserved end residues are part of each CDR3. The D gene is left open where the match is weak. Size is omitted from some rows. Given values are once, few, many or a class for expanded clones.

clone size,J gene,D gene,V gene,CDR3 DNA,CDR3 protein
NA,TRBJ2-7,TRBD2,TRBV4-1,TGCGCCAGCAGCCATGGACTAGCGCCAACCTACGAGCAGTACTTC,CASSHGLAPTYEQYF
NA,TRBJ2-5,TRBD1,TRBV2,TGTGCCAGCAGCAGGGACAGGAGACAAGAGACCCAGTACTTC,CASSRDRRQETQYF
NA,TRBJ2-5,NA,TRBV11-2,TGTGCCAGCAGCTGGCTCTTGGAGACCCAGTACTTC,CASSWLLETQYF
NA,TRBJ1-2,NA,TRBV11-3,TGTGCCAGCAGCTCCGGGGAGGGCCAACATTTATACACCTTC,CASSSGEGQHLYTF
NA,TRBJ1-2,TRBD1,TRBV5-1,TGCGCCAGCAGCTCTGGACAGGGGGGCTATGGCTACACCTTC,CASSSGQGGYGYTF
NA,TRBJ2-1,NA,TRBV5-1,TGCGCCAGCAGCTTGGAGGTTCCAGGGATCAATGAGCAGTTCTTC,CASSLEVPGINEQFF
NA,TRBJ2-3,NA,TRBV29-1,TGCAGCGTTAGTAAGGCAGGGTCGTTCCAGTATTTT,CSVSKAGSFQYF
NA,TRBJ1-3,NA,TRBV6-6,TGTGCCAGCAGTCACAGGGTCTCTGGAAACACCATATATTTT,CASSHRVSGNTIYF
NA,TRBJ1-1,NA,TRBV7-9,TGTGCCAGCAGCCGCCCGCCGAGGCATGAAGCTTTCTTT,CASSRPPRHEAFF
NA,TRBJ2-7,NA,TRBV5-1,TGCGCCAGCAGCTCAGGGGACAACTCCTACGAGCAGTACTTC,CASSSGDNSYEQYF
NA,TRBJ2-7,NA,TRBV11-3,TGTGCCAGCAGCCGGGACTCGACAGTCGAGCAGTACTTC,CASSRDSTVEQYF
NA,TRBJ1-6,TRBD1,TRBV5-1,TGCGCCAGCAGTAGCAGGGGGAAGGAGGTCAATTCACCCCTCCACTTT,CASSSRGKEVNSPLHF
few,TRBJ1-6,TRBD1,TRBV5-5,TGTGCCAGCAGCTTGATTAGGGGCCCGGACAGGGTAAATTCACCCCTCCACTTT,CASSLIRGPDRVNSPLHF
NA,TRBJ2-7,TRBD2,TRBV7-3,TGTGCCAGCAGCTTAAATCTAGCGGGGTCCACGGAGCAGTACTTC,CASSLNLAGSTEQYF
NA,TRBJ1-5,NA,TRBV7-8,TGTGCCAGCAGCTTGTCGGGGGTAAGGCAGCCCCAGCATTTT,CASSLSGVRQPQHF
NA,TRBJ2-7,NA,TRBV18,TGTGCCAGCTCACCCCGGGACACCTACGAGCAGTACTTC,CASSPRDTYEQYF
NA,TRBJ2-1,NA,TRBV9,TGTGCCAACAGCGAGAGACGCTCCGGGGAGCAGTTCTTC,CANSERRSGEQFF
NA,TRBJ2-7,NA,TRBV7-8,TGTGCCAGCAGCTCGCCCCCAGTGGAGCAGTACTTC,CASSSPPVEQYF
few,TRBJ2-1,NA,TRBV30,TGTGCCTGGAGTGCTAGCACGGGTTACAATGAGCAGTTCTTC,CAWSASTGYNEQFF
few,TRBJ2-7,TRBD2,TRBV5-6,TGTGCCAGCAGCTTGGGACTAGCGGTCTACGAGCAGTACTTC,CASSLGLAVYEQYF
NA,TRBJ2-5,NA,TRBV19,TGTGCCAGTAGTATAGGATTGGCCCAAGAGACCCAGTACTTC,CASSIGLAQETQYF
NA,TRBJ1-2,NA,TRBV7-3,TGTGCCAGCAGCCCCATAGCAGGAAAGGGGGATGGCTACACCTTC,CASSPIAGKGDGYTF
NA,TRBJ1-1,NA,TRBV5-6,TGTGCCAGCAGCTTGGGGGGCATGGGCACTGAAGCTTTCTTT,CASSLGGMGTEAFF
NA,TRBJ2-5,TRBD2,TRBV15,TGTGCCACCAGCAGAGTTTTACTAGCGGGGGGAAACCAAGAGACCCAGTACTTC,CATSRVLLAGGNQETQYF
few,TRBJ2-4,TRBD1,TRBV19,TGTGCCAGTAGTACATCCGGGACAGGGGGAAACATTCAGTACTTC,CASSTSGTGGNIQYF
NA,TRBJ2-5,TRBD1,TRBV29-1,TGCAGCGTTGGAACAGGGGGGAAAGAGACCCAGTACTTC,CSVGTGGKETQYF
NA,TRBJ2-1,TRBD1,TRBV4-2,TGTGCCAGCAGCCAAGTCAGGGGGTATGAGCAGTTCTTC,CASSQVRGYEQFF
few,TRBJ1-1,NA,TRBV19,TGTGCCAGTAGTATGGTCTCAAGCCCCCTGCTGAACACTGAAGCTTTCTTT,CASSMVSSPLLNTEAFF
NA,TRBJ1-2,NA,TRBV2,TGTGCCAGCATCGGGGAGGGCTACACCTTC,CASIGEGYTF
NA,TRBJ1-2,TRBD1,TRBV19,TGTGCCAGTAGTTCGAGAGGGACAGGGGGCAATTATGGCTACACCTTC,CASSSRGTGGNYGYTF
few,TRBJ2-1,TRBD1,TRBV29-1,TGCAGCGTTGCCGACAGGGGGAAGGTCAATGAGCAGTTCTTC,CSVADRGKVNEQFF
NA,TRBJ2-2,TRBD2,TRBV15,TGTGCCACCAGCAGAGGGACTAGCGGGACCGAGGTCACCGGGGAGCTGTTTTTT,CATSRGTSGTEVTGELFF
NA,TRBJ2-5,TRBD2,TRBV6-6,TGTGCCAGCATCGGTAGAAGCGGGAGCGAAGAGACCCAGTACTTC,CASIGRSGSEETQYF
NA,TRBJ2-1,NA,TRBV5-4,TGTGCCAGCAGCTTGGTGTCAGGGGGACTGTTCTTC,CASSLVSGGLFF
NA,TRBJ1-3,NA,TRBV30,TGTGCCCCACACCGGCGGATCCGCCGAAACTCTGGAAACACCATATATTTT,CAPHRRIRRNSGNTIYF
NA,TRBJ2-7,TRBD1,TRBV6-5,TGTGCCATTTCACGACAGGGGCTCGACGAGCAGTACTTC,CAISRQGLDEQYF
NA,TRBJ2-2,NA,TRBV7-7,TGTGCTAGCAGTCCAGGGATTTCCGGGGAGCTGTTTTTT,CASSPGISGELFF
NA,TRBJ1-5,NA,TRBV7-9,TGTGCCAGCAGCTTAGCCCCAAGCAATCAGCCCCAGCATTTT,CASSLAPSNQPQHF
NA,TRBJ2-3,TRBD2,TRBV5-1,TGCGCCAGCAGCTCGGGACTAGGCACAGATACGCAGTATTTT,CASSSGLGTDTQYF
few,TRBJ1-2,TRBD1,TRBV5-5,TGTGCCAGCAGCTTAGGACAGGGGGTGGACTATGGCTACACCTTC,CASSLGQGVDYGYTF
NA,TRBJ2-5,TRBD2,TRBV6-1,TGTGCCAGCAGTGAAGATGCAGCGGGGGGAGAGACCCAGTACTTC,CASSEDAAGGETQYF
NA,TRBJ1-2,NA,TRBV27,TGTGCCAGCAGTCACAAGGGCCGAGACAGGTTTTATGGCTACACCTTC,CASSHKGRDRFYGYTF
NA,TRBJ1-2,TRBD1,TRBV2,TGTGCCAGCAGCGCCGGACAGGCGGCTGGCTACACCTTC,CASSAGQAAGYTF
NA,TRBJ2-7,NA,TRBV27,TGTGCCAGCAGTTTGAAGGGGGCCTACGAGCAGTACTTC,CASSLKGAYEQYF
once,TRBJ1-2,NA,TRBV19,TGTGCCAGTAGTCGGCTCGGACCGGGAACATATGGCTACACCTTC,CASSRLGPGTYGYTF
NA,TRBJ2-3,TRBD1,TRBV6-1,TGTGCCAGCAGTAGGACAGGGGGCACAGATACGCAGTATTTT,CASSRTGGTDTQYF
few,TRBJ1-4,NA,TRBV7-6,TGTGCCAGCAGCCCAGGACAGATTCTGAGTGAAAAACTGTTTTTT,CASSPGQILSEKLFF
NA,TRBJ2-7,TRBD1,TRBV11-3,TGTGCCAGCAGCTTAGAACAGGGGGCGGGGGAGCAGTACTTC,CASSLEQGAGEQYF